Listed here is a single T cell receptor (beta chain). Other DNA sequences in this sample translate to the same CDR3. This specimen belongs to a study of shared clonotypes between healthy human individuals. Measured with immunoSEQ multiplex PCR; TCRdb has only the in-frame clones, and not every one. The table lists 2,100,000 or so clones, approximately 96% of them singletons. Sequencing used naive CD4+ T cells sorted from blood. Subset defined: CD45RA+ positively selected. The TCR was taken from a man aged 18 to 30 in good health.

As DNA, the CDR3 is TGTGCCAGCGGAGCCGCCAATCAGCCCCAGCATTTT. It yields the protein CASGAANQPQHF. The chain employs TRBV2 and TRBJ1-5; D is ambiguous. Germline CDR1 is SNHLY and CDR2 is FYNNEI. The V end lost 8 bases, the J end lost 3 bases, and 8 bases lay between the germline ends. CDR3 length: 12 residues.